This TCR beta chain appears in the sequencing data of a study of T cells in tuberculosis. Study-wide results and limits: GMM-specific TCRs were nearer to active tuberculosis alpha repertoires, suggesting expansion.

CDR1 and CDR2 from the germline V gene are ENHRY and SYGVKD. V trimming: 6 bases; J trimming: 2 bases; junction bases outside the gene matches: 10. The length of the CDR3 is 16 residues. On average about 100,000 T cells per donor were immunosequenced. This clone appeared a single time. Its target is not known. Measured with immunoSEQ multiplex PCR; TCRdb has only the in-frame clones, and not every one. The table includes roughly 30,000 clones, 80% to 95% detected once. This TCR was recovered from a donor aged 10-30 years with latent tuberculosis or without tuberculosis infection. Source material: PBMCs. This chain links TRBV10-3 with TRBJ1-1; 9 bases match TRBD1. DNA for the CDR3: TGTGCCATCAGCCTCTACCGGGACAGGGAAAACACTGAAGCTTTCTTT. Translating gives CAISLYRDRENTEAFF.